Listed here are 27 T cell receptor beta chains from one sample, sequenced in a study of cytomegalovirus exposure and HLA in healthy donors. Assay used: immunoSEQ multiplex PCR; TCRdb lists only in-frame clones, some missing. This table holds around 150,000 clones, approximately 91% found once. Material: PBMCs. All receptors come from a woman younger than 35 in good health and CMV-seropositive.

This clone was seen just once. The chain joins TRBV7-9 to TRBJ2-7, with D possibly matching TRBD1 (7 bases). The germline CDR1 and CDR2 sequences are SEHNR and FQNEAQ (reference sequence). The V end lost 7 bases, the J end lost 5 bases, and 18 bases lay between the germline ends. The CDR3 consists of 14 residues. The CDR3 DNA sequence: TGTGCCAGCACCCTGCCAGGGGGGAGTAACGAGCAGTACTTC. It codes for CASTLPGGSNEQYF.

Remarks on this clone: The sample has other DNA sequences that encode this CDR3 too. The chain links TRBV7-9 to TRBJ2-1, with D maybe TRBD2 (5 bases). This CDR3 has 14 residues. With 0 bases removed from V and 2 bases from J, the gap between germline ends came to 5 bases. Germline loops: CDR1 SEHNR, CDR2 FQNEAQ (reference sequence). The CDR3 sequence: CASSLAGAYNEQFF. The CDR3 DNA reads as TGTGCCAGCAGCTTAGCGGGAGCCTACAATGAGCAGTTCTTC.

The J gene is TRBJ2-2, the V gene TRBV6-1, with 7 bases identical to TRBD1. The germline V gene encodes CDR1 MNHNS and CDR2 SASEGT. This CDR3 comprises 15 residues. J was trimmed by 6 bases and V by 6 bases; bases with no gene match: 10. The CDR3 DNA reads as TGTGCCAGCAGGTCCGAGGGGGCTGGGGCCGGGGAGCTGTTTTTT. Translated, it gives CASRSEGAGAGELFF.

This clone has a handful of counts. This rearrangement joins TRBV6-4 to TRBJ2-1; 12 bases map to TRBD2. The germline CDR1 and CDR2 sequences are MRHNA and SNTAGT. V lost 4 bases to trimming and J lost 6 bases; unmatched junction nucleotides: 4. CDR3 length equals 15 residues. The CDR3 nucleotides read TGTGCCAGCAGTGTCGCTAGCGGGAGGGCCAATGAGCAGTTCTTC. Its translation is CASSVASGRANEQFF.

This clone was counted a single time. The rearrangement links TRBV10-3 to TRBJ2-7, with D possibly matching TRBD1 (6 bases). CDR3 size: 12 residues. CDR1 is ENHRY, CDR2 SYGVKD, per germline. V gave up 10 bases and J gave up 0 bases, with 10 bases separating them. The CDR3 DNA follows: TGTGCCACCGGACAGATCTCCTACGAGCAGTACTTC. Translated: CATGQISYEQYF.

V and J are TRBV6-1 and TRBJ2-1; no firm D call. CDR1 is MNHNS and CDR2 is SASEGT in the germline V gene. The CDR3 is made up of 14 amino acids. Trimming took 3 bases from V and 0 from J, leaving 6 bases between them. In nucleotides, the CDR3 is TGTGCCAGCAGTGATTGGAGCTCCTACAATGAGCAGTTCTTC. Amino acid sequence: CASSDWSSYNEQFF.

The gene calls are TRBV10-3 and TRBJ2-7; D possibly corresponds to TRBD2 (5 bases). Germline V gene sequence: CDR1 ENHRY, CDR2 SYGVKD. The CDR3 sequence is 14 residues long. Trimming removed 6 bases at V and 3 bases at J, with 15 bases between. The CDR3 here is CAIRGVGPGYEQYF. The CDR3 DNA follows: TGTGCCATCAGGGGAGTTGGCCCGGGCTACGAGCAGTACTTC.

The V call is TRBV12-5, the J call TRBJ2-1; a weak D match, TRBD1 (5 bases). Trimming took off 1 base at V and 7 bases at J, with 14 bases between the two ends. Germline V gives CDR1 LGHNT, CDR2 FRNRAP. CDR3 size: 15 residues. The CDR3 DNA is TGTGCTAGTGGTTTGGCCCCTCCCAGGGTAAATGAGCAGTTCTTC. It codes for CASGLAPPRVNEQFF.

The rearrangement links TRBV7-7 to TRBJ2-2, with D uncertain. The CDR3 has 12 amino acids. V was pared by 4 bases and J by 6 bases, with 6 bases between. CDR1 is SSHAT, CDR2 FNYEAQ, per germline (reference sequence). CDR3: CASSSTAGELFF. The CDR3, as DNA: TGTGCCAGCAGCTCAACGGCCGGGGAGCTGTTTTTT.

The V gene is TRBV4-1, the J gene TRBJ2-1; TRBD2 matches at 7 bases. There are 18 residues in the CDR3. Germline CDR1 MGHRA, CDR2 YSYEKL. Unmatched junction bases numbered 12, after V lost 1 base and J lost 3 bases. The CDR3 coding sequence is TGCGCCAGCAGCCAAGTCCGGAAGAGGTTAGCGGGCTACAATGAGCAGTTCTTC. This gives the protein CASSQVRKRLAGYNEQFF.

The chain combines TRBV7-8 with TRBJ1-5; a possible D gene is TRBD1 (6 bases). Per the germline V gene, CDR1 is SGHVS and CDR2 is FQNEAQ. V shed 5 bases and J shed 3 bases, with 11 bases lying between them. CDR3 length: 14 amino acids. CDR3: CASSPGQTNQPQHF. For the CDR3, the DNA is TGTGCCAGCAGCCCCGGACAGACCAATCAGCCCCAGCATTTT.

The rearrangement joins TRBV29-1 to TRBJ1-2, with D uncertain. CDR3 length: 13 residues. Germline V gene lookup returns CDR1 SQVTM and CDR2 ANQGSEA. V was pared by 3 bases and J by 4 bases, with 12 bases between. The CDR3 DNA follows: TGCAGCGTTGATCTACTTGATCGCTATGGCTACACCTTC. The encoded protein is CSVDLLDRYGYTF. The full variable domain, in which reference TRBV29-1 and TRBJ1-2 provide the parts outside the CDR3, is SAVISQKPSRDICQRGTSLTIQCQVDSQVTMMFWYRQQPGQSLTLIATANQGSEATYESGFVIDKFPISRPNLTFSTLTVSNMSPEDSSIYLCSVDLLDRYGYTFGSGTRLTVV.

The chain is built from TRBV2 and TRBJ2-5; D is ambiguous. The CDR3 consists of 12 residues. The V gene's germline CDR1 is SNHLY and CDR2 FYNNEI. V lost 6 bases and J lost 3, with 8 bases in between. The CDR3: CASRWQEETQYF. Here the CDR3 DNA reads TGTGCCAGCAGGTGGCAGGAAGAGACCCAGTACTTC.

The chain employs TRBV19 and TRBJ2-5; D call uncertain. V lost 6 bases, J lost 2 bases, and 10 bases lay in between. Germline CDR1 is LNHDA and CDR2 is SQIVND (reference sequence). The CDR3 has 13 residues. The CDR3 DNA reads as TGTGCCAGTAGCCCAGGTAGTCAAGAGACCCAGTACTTC. Its protein product is CASSPGSQETQYF. The full variable domain, with the rest looked up from reference TRBV19 and TRBJ2-5, is DGGITQSPKYLFRKEGQNVTLSCEQNLNHDAMYWYRQDPGQGLRLIYYSQIVNDFQKGDIAEGYSVSREKKESFPLTVTSAQKNPTAFYLCASSPGSQETQYFGPGTRLLVL.

The V call is TRBV2, the J call TRBJ2-7; 7 bases match TRBD1. Germline CDR1 is SNHLY and CDR2 is FYNNEI. This CDR3 has 17 amino acids. Unmatched junction bases numbered 13, after V lost 5 bases and J lost 0 bases. CDR3 DNA sequence: TGTGCCAGCAGTATGACGACCGACAGGGTGGTCTCCTACGAGCAGTACTTC. It is translated as CASSMTTDRVVSYEQYF.

The chain links TRBV5-6 to TRBJ2-3, with 8 bases aligning to TRBD1. The CDR3 is 14 residues long. The ends lost 4 bases at V and 6 bases at J; junction bases unmatched: 7. Germline CDR1 is SGHDT and CDR2 is YYEEEE. CDR3 bases: TGTGCCAGCAGCCTTCGGACAGGGTTGGATACGCAGTATTTT. Translation: CASSLRTGLDTQYF.

The chain uses TRBV9 and TRBJ1-1; 8 nucleotides agree with TRBD1. Trimming cost V 1 base and J 6 bases; bases outside gene matches: 5. Germline CDR1 SGDLS, CDR2 YYNGEE. The CDR3 length is 14 residues. CDR3 nucleotides: TGTGCCAGCAGCGTACGTGCAGGGGGCCCTGAAGCTTTCTTT. It encodes CASSVRAGGPEAFF.

The rearrangement uses TRBV6-1 and TRBJ1-2; 9 bases match TRBD1. The germline gives CDR1 MNHNS, CDR2 SASEGT. Germline trimming cut 2 bases from V and 2 bases from J; bases unmatched to any gene: 3. This CDR3 region has 15 residues. The CDR3 region is CASSETGQGNYGYTF. The CDR3 nucleotides are TGTGCCAGCAGTGAAACGGGACAGGGCAACTATGGCTACACCTTC.

The J gene is TRBJ2-5, the V gene TRBV15, with TRBD2 identical over 10 bases. CDR1 and CDR2 from the germline V gene are LNHNV and YYDKDF (reference sequence). The CDR3 extends over 15 amino acids. Trimming took 6 bases from V and 1 from J; bases not matched to a gene: 5. In DNA, the CDR3 is TGTGCCACCAGTGATTCTAGCGGGAGCCAAGAGACCCAGTACTTC. Residues: CATSDSSGSQETQYF.

Concerning this clone: Germline and junction disagree at one end, which may indicate a read error. The V gene is TRBV7-7, the J gene TRBJ2-5; D might be TRBD2 (6 bases). Germline V gene lookup returns CDR1 SSHAT and CDR2 FNYEAQ (reference sequence). The CDR3 extends over 15 amino acids. The CDR3 spells CASSLRSGLGETQYF. CDR3 bases: TGTGCTAGCAGCTTAAGGTCGGGACTTGGAGAGACCCAGTACTTC. The whole variable domain, filled in from reference TRBV7-7 and TRBJ2-5, reads GAGVSQSPRYKVTKRGQDVTLRCDPISSHATLYWYQQALGQGPEFLTYFNYEAQPDKSGLPSDRFSAERPEGSISTLTIQRTEQRDSAMYRCASSLRSGLGETQYFGPGTRLLVL.

CDR3 residues: CASSLDSMADTEAFF. The CDR3 nucleotides read TGTGCCAGCAGCTTAGATAGTATGGCGGACACTGAAGCTTTCTTT. J is TRBJ1-1 and V is TRBV11-2, with unresolved D. CDR1 and CDR2 (germline): SGHAT, FQNNGV. This CDR3 contains 15 residues. Trimming shortened V by 0 bases and J by 3 bases, and 11 bases separated the two germline ends.

This rearrangement joins TRBV7-3 to TRBJ2-1, with TRBD2 identical over 11 bases. Unmatched junction bases numbered 4, after V lost 5 bases and J lost 7 bases. The CDR3 loop spans 14 amino acids. From germline, CDR1 is SGHTA and CDR2 FQGTGA. Here the CDR3 reads CASSLTSGSNEQFF. CDR3 coding DNA: TGTGCCAGCAGCCTCACTAGCGGGAGTAATGAGCAGTTCTTC.

This chain connects TRBV5-1 to TRBJ2-1, with D possibly being TRBD2 (6 bases). The CDR3 has 13 residues. The germline V gene has CDR1 SGHRS and CDR2 YFSETQ. Between the trimmed V and J ends, which lost 0 bases and 6 bases, there was a span of 7 bases. This CDR3 is CASSLGLVNEQFF. DNA of the CDR3: TGCGCCAGCAGCTTGGGACTAGTCAATGAGCAGTTCTTC.

The chain uses TRBV28 and TRBJ1-5, with 8 bases lining up with TRBD1. This CDR3 comprises 14 residues. V shed 1 base, J shed 8 bases, and the junction held 4 bases outside the gene matches. CDR1 and CDR2 (germline): MDHEN, SYDVKM. The DNA for the CDR3 is TGTGCCAGCAGTTTATCAGGGGGCGGGGAGCCCCAGCATTTT. Its protein product is CASSLSGGGEPQHF.

The V and J genes are TRBV12-5 and TRBJ2-3; maybe TRBD2 (5 bases). CDR1 is LGHNT and CDR2 is FRNRAP in the germline V gene. The CDR3 length is 13 residues. The germline V and J ends were trimmed by 4 bases and 3 bases, with 8 bases remaining between them. CDR3 protein: CASGSVATDTQYF. The CDR3, as DNA: TGTGCTAGTGGTTCGGTAGCGACAGATACGCAGTATTTT. Full variable domain (outside the CDR3, taken from reference TRBV12-5 and TRBJ2-3): DARVTQTPRHKVTEMGQEVTMRCQPILGHNTVFWYRQTMMQGLELLAYFRNRAPLDDSGMPKDRFSAEMPDATLATLKIQPSEPRDSAVYFCASGSVATDTQYFGPGTRLTVL.

V is TRBV9 and J is TRBJ2-1; a weak D match, TRBD1 (6 bases). The CDR3 is 17 amino acids. Germline loops: CDR1 SGDLS, CDR2 YYNGEE. The V end lost 0 bases, the J end lost 12 bases, and 25 bases lay between the germline ends. The CDR3 DNA reads TGTGCCAGCAGCGTAGCTCCAGGGGCTTCCAAAACCGGGGTGCAGTTCTTC. It specifies CASSVAPGASKTGVQFF.

This clone was counted once. The chain has TRBV5-1 and TRBJ2-5, with TRBD2 identical over 8 bases. CDR3 length: 16 amino acids. Germline loops: CDR1 SGHRS, CDR2 YFSETQ. With V trimmed by 5 bases and J by 2 bases, 11 bases remained unmatched. This CDR3 reads CASRPPSGLPQETQYF. CDR3 DNA: TGCGCCAGCAGGCCTCCTAGCGGGCTCCCGCAAGAGACCCAGTACTTC.